This TCR beta chain was obtained from a study of blood T cell repertoires in COVID-19 (dated by TCRdb to 2019 to 2021). For the wider study: The collaborator samples originated in the United States, Italy and Spain and spanned the acute and convalescent phases of COVID-19. Sample metadata almost always included a de-identified subject ID, COVID-19 status, age in years and sex. The repertoires were made available in a free public database intended to serve as a resource for research on the immune response to SARS-CoV-2. Where available, HLA class I and class II types were obtained from metadata supplied by the sample provider rather than from assay-based typing. Deeply sampled blood TCRbeta repertoires from subjects exposed to, actively infected with, or recovered from COVID-19 were included in the dataset. Samples were obtained from the ongoing ImmuneRACE study (first 160 participants) and from some 1,200 subjects provided by 6 global collaborators. The material from the prospective study consisted of cDNA or gDNA derived from T cells, B-cell-depleted T cells, or PBMCs.

The collaborating institutions used their own protocols to collect whole blood in K2EDTA tubes. For TCRbeta analysis, collaborator samples were shipped as frozen whole blood, as isolated PBMCs, or as DNA extracted from either sample type. CDR1 and CDR2, looked up from the germline V gene (reference sequence), are MNHNY and SVGAGI. Inclusive of the bounding cysteine and phenylalanine, the CDR3 is 13 residues long. The read is trimmed to its CDR3 DNA, 39 bases read in frame from base 1. The V end loses 10 bases and the J end loses 5 bases, and a stretch of 16 bases separates them. The immunoSEQ Assay, a bias-controlled multiplex PCR, was used to amplify TCRbeta CDR3 regions from genomic DNA. Under the source paper's analysis protocol: The number of nucleated cells in each sample was estimated from the amplification of reference gene primers within the assay. To quantify the absolute abundance of each unique TCRbeta CDR3 rearrangement, sequence reads were collapsed and filtered. For each sample, productive Simpson clonality was calculated as the square root of Simpson's diversity index across productive rearrangements. Entries here come from immuneACCESS through TCRdb and include only in-frame sequences with V and J called. Some clones fail to appear in such tables; in the studies checked, an unresolved V gene covers under half of the shortfall, and the cause of the remainder is unknown. V and J calls and clone size follow that table, whereas D and trimming were derived from the DNA. Across this sample there are some 75,000 clones, with around nine tenths seen only once. The ten largest clones take up roughly 2.6% of the sample.

General conclusions and limits of the study: The amount of clinical and demographic metadata varied by source and participant and was provided uncurated.

As for this clone: No antigen is known for it. It has no much larger one-base neighbor in the sample; base qualities were not kept.

The rearranged segments are TRBV6-6 and TRBJ2-3, and perhaps TRBD2 as D gene, on 5 matching bases. The sample comprised peripheral blood. The sequence was collected from a man between 65 and 85 years old with active or convalescent COVID-19. This receptor has the CDR3 CATRQGSGDTQYF. The nucleotide sequence reads as follows: TGTGCCACCCGACAAGGGAGTGGAGATACGCAGTATTTT.